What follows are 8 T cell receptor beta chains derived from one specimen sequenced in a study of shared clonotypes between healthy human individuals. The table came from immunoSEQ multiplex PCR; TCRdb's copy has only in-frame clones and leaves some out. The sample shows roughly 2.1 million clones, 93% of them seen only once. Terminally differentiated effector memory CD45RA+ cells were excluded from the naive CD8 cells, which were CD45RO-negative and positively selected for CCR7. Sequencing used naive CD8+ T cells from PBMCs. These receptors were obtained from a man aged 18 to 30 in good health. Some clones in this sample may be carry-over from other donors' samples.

The CDR3 reads CATSRDLARTGELFF. Here the CDR3 DNA reads TGTGCCACCAGCAGAGATCTGGCCCGAACCGGGGAGCTGTTTTTT. This sequence joins TRBV15 and TRBJ2-2; the D is unclear. CDR3 length: 15 residues. V lost 0 bases, J lost 5 bases, and 10 bases lay in between. CDR1 is LNHNV and CDR2 is YYDKDF in the germline V gene (reference sequence).

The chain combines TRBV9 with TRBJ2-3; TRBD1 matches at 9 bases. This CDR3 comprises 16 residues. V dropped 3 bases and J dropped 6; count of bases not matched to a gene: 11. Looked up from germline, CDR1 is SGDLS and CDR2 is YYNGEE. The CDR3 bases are TGTGCCAGCAGCGGACGACAGGGGGAGAGGTCGGATACGCAGTATTTT. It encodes CASSGRQGERSDTQYF. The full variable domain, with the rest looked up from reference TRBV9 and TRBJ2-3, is DSGVTQTPKHLITATGQRVTLRCSPRSGDLSVYWYQQSLDQGLQFLIQYYNGEERAKGNILERFSAQQFPDLHSELNLSSLELGDSALYFCASSGRQGERSDTQYFGPGTRLTVL.

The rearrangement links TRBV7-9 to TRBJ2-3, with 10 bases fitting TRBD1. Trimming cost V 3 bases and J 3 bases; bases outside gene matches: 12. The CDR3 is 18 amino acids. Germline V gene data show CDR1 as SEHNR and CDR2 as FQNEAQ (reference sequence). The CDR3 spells CASSLDWMGTGVTDTQYF. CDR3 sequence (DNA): TGTGCCAGCAGCTTGGATTGGATGGGGACAGGGGTGACAGATACGCAGTATTTT.

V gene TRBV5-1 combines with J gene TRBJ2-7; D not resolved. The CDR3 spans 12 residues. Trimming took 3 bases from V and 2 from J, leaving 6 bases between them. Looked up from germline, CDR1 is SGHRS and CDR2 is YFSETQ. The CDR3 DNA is TGCGCCAGCAGCTGGACCCCCTACGAGCAGTACTTC. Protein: CASSWTPYEQYF.

The CDR3 region has the DNA TGTGCCAGCAGTGGAGACCTTAGGTCACTTGCTGGAAACACCATATATTTT. Translating it yields CASSGDLRSLAGNTIYF. J is TRBJ1-3 and V is TRBV2, with D uncertain. V was cut by 4 bases and J by 2 bases, with 18 bases left in between. The CDR3 is 17 amino acids. The germline CDR1 and CDR2 sequences are SNHLY and FYNNEI.

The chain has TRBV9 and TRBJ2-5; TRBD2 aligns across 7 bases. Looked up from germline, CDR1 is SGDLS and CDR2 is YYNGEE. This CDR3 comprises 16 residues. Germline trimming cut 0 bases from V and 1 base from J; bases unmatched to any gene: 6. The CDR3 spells CASSVEGEGTQETQYF. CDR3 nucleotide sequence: TGTGCCAGCAGCGTAGAAGGGGAGGGGACCCAAGAGACCCAGTACTTC.

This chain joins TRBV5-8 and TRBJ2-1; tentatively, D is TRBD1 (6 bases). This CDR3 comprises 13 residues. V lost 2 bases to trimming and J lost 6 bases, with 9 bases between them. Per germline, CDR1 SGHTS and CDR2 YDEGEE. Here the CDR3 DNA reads TGTGCCAGCAGCTTAGACAGGATCAATGAGCAGTTCTTC. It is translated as CASSLDRINEQFF.

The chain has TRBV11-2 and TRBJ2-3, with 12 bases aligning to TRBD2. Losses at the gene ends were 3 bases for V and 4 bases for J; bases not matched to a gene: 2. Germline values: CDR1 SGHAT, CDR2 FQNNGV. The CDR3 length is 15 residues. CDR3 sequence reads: CASSFGTSGSDTQYF. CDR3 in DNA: TGTGCCAGCAGCTTCGGGACTAGCGGGTCAGATACGCAGTATTTT.